Reported below is one T cell receptor (beta chain). Antigen unknown. Per germline, CDR1 MGHRA and CDR2 YSYEKL. The CDR3 runs to 17 residues. Trimming took 6 bases from V and 1 from J; bases not matched to a gene: 12. The entry originates in a study of T cell responses to AZD1222 COVID-19 vaccine. Regarding the study as a whole: White British people made up most donors, females outnumbered males, and clonal diversity was possibly underestimated. CD4 TCRs linked to vaccination spanned spike, dominating at 160-218 and 743-854.

Generated by immunoSEQ multiplex PCR, the TCRdb table keeps only in-frame clones and is missing some. Of about 170,000 clones in the sample, 90% are singletons; the top ten hold approximately 3%. This chain links TRBV4-1 with TRBJ1-1; the match to TRBD1 covers 9 bases. The receptor was isolated from an adult in good health. The source was peripheral blood, collected on day 0 of AZD1222 vaccination. Written as DNA, the CDR3 is TGCGCCAGCAGGGGGGTACAACCGGGACAGGGGAACACTGAAGCTTTCTTT. This codes for CASRGVQPGQGNTEAFF.